Listed below are T cell receptor beta chains from one sample, sequenced in a study of T-cell memory formation after mild COVID-19. TCRdb independently ran MiXCR on the 5' RACE reads; one entry per CDR3 protein. The repertoire includes around 220,000 distinct CDR3 sequences, 16% of them detected once, and 3.5% sits in the top ten. Input material: PBMCs or a T cell subset sorted from them (not recorded which). The receptors were sampled from a man between 18 and 35 years old who had mild COVID-19 (a few samples of this study predate the infection). Cell type and time point are not known. The CDR3 runs from the conserved cysteine through the conserved F or W. Each record gives: V gene, J gene, D gene, clone size, CDR3 protein, CDR3 DNA. D genes are given only for firm matches. The size field is filled for only some rows; it gives once, few, many or a size class.

v_call: TRBV7-8
j_call: TRBJ2-5
d_call: NA
clone_size: NA
cdr3_aa: CASSARKRETQYF
cdr3_nt: TGTGCCAGCAGCGCCCGAAAGAGAGAGACCCAGTACTTC

v_call: TRBV6-1
j_call: TRBJ1-5
d_call: TRBD1
clone_size: NA
cdr3_aa: CAITTGTGGSQPQHF
cdr3_nt: TGTGCCATCACTACGGGGACAGGGGGGAGTCAGCCCCAGCATTTT

v_call: TRBV19
j_call: TRBJ2-3
d_call: TRBD2
clone_size: NA
cdr3_aa: CASRKRGADTQYF
cdr3_nt: TGTGCCAGTAGAAAGCGGGGAGCAGATACGCAGTATTTT

v_call: TRBV29-1
j_call: TRBJ2-5
d_call: NA
clone_size: few
cdr3_aa: CSVEGSRGPTQETQYF
cdr3_nt: TGCAGCGTTGAGGGGAGTAGGGGACCGACACAAGAGACCCAGTACTTC

v_call: TRBV7-2
j_call: TRBJ2-1
d_call: NA
clone_size: NA
cdr3_aa: CASSRGRGDEQFF
cdr3_nt: TGTGCCAGCAGCCGTGGGAGAGGGGATGAGCAGTTCTTC

v_call: TRBV7-2
j_call: TRBJ1-5
d_call: TRBD1
clone_size: many
cdr3_aa: CASSWIGTGSQPQHF
cdr3_nt: TGTGCCAGCAGCTGGATCGGGACAGGGTCTCAGCCCCAGCATTTT

v_call: TRBV7-6
j_call: TRBJ2-3
d_call: NA
clone_size: few
cdr3_aa: CASSPTTGTLRDTQYF
cdr3_nt: TGTGCCAGCAGCCCCACGACCGGGACCCTACGAGATACGCAGTATTTT

v_call: TRBV4-3
j_call: TRBJ2-1
d_call: NA
clone_size: few
cdr3_aa: CASSQESSRTFYNEQFF
cdr3_nt: TGCGCCAGCAGCCAAGAGTCTAGCCGAACTTTCTACAATGAGCAGTTCTTC

v_call: TRBV18
j_call: TRBJ1-5
d_call: NA
clone_size: NA
cdr3_aa: CASSPGDRQPQHF
cdr3_nt: TGTGCCAGCTCACCAGGGGATCGTCAGCCCCAGCATTTT

v_call: TRBV20-1
j_call: TRBJ1-3
d_call: NA
clone_size: NA
cdr3_aa: CSASTAFSGNTIYF
cdr3_nt: TGCAGTGCTAGTACGGCCTTCTCTGGAAACACCATATATTTT

v_call: TRBV29-1
j_call: TRBJ2-5
d_call: NA
clone_size: NA
cdr3_aa: CSVATGFAETQYF
cdr3_nt: TGCAGCGTAGCCACAGGGTTCGCAGAGACCCAGTACTTC

v_call: TRBV10-2
j_call: TRBJ2-7
d_call: TRBD2
clone_size: few
cdr3_aa: CASKRERGLEQYF
cdr3_nt: TGCGCCAGCAAGAGAGAGCGGGGGCTGGAGCAGTACTTC

v_call: TRBV5-1
j_call: TRBJ2-5
d_call: TRBD2
clone_size: few
cdr3_aa: CASSLQTSGVLETQYF
cdr3_nt: TGCGCCAGCAGCTTGCAGACTAGCGGGGTTCTTGAGACCCAGTACTTC

v_call: TRBV7-9
j_call: TRBJ1-1
d_call: TRBD1
clone_size: few
cdr3_aa: CASSSPRTGLDTEAFF
cdr3_nt: TGTGCCAGCAGCTCACCGCGGACAGGGCTCGACACTGAAGCTTTCTTT

v_call: TRBV7-2
j_call: TRBJ2-3
d_call: NA
clone_size: many
cdr3_aa: CASRRDRRTDTQYF
cdr3_nt: TGTGCCAGCAGAAGGGACCGCCGCACAGATACGCAGTATTTT

v_call: TRBV20-1
j_call: TRBJ2-5
d_call: TRBD2
clone_size: NA
cdr3_aa: CSAELAGASETQYF
cdr3_nt: TGCAGTGCGGAACTAGCGGGGGCGTCGGAGACCCAGTACTTC

v_call: TRBV11-2
j_call: TRBJ1-2
d_call: TRBD1
clone_size: many
cdr3_aa: CASSQDRGGGYTF
cdr3_nt: TGTGCCAGCAGCCAAGACAGGGGAGGTGGCTACACCTTC

v_call: TRBV4-1
j_call: TRBJ1-4
d_call: TRBD1
clone_size: few
cdr3_aa: CASSHVTADRGAEKLFF
cdr3_nt: TGCGCCAGCAGCCACGTGACCGCCGACAGGGGAGCTGAAAAACTGTTTTTT

v_call: TRBV3-1
j_call: TRBJ1-1
d_call: NA
clone_size: few
cdr3_aa: CASSPARGGAFF
cdr3_nt: TGTGCCAGCAGCCCCGCGCGGGGGGGGGCTTTCTTT

v_call: TRBV19
j_call: TRBJ2-5
d_call: NA
clone_size: few
cdr3_aa: CASSKADQETQYF
cdr3_nt: TGTGCCAGTAGTAAGGCGGACCAAGAGACCCAGTACTTC

v_call: TRBV2
j_call: TRBJ2-3
d_call: NA
clone_size: few
cdr3_aa: CASIQSDTQYF
cdr3_nt: TGTGCCAGCATCCAATCAGATACGCAGTATTTT

v_call: TRBV5-1
j_call: TRBJ2-5
d_call: TRBD2
clone_size: NA
cdr3_aa: CASRGLAGSETQYF
cdr3_nt: TGCGCCAGCAGGGGACTAGCGGGATCGGAGACCCAGTACTTC

v_call: TRBV29-1
j_call: TRBJ1-6
d_call: NA
clone_size: NA
cdr3_aa: CSVAPDYNSPLHF
cdr3_nt: TGCAGCGTTGCACCAGACTATAATTCACCCCTCCACTTT

v_call: TRBV6-5
j_call: TRBJ2-7
d_call: NA
clone_size: few
cdr3_aa: CASSYSSVVGNEQYF
cdr3_nt: TGTGCCAGCAGTTACTCGAGCGTAGTCGGGAACGAGCAGTACTTC

v_call: TRBV5-1
j_call: TRBJ2-2
d_call: NA
clone_size: few
cdr3_aa: CASSLAGDTVNTGELFF
cdr3_nt: TGCGCCAGCAGCTTGGCGGGTGACACCGTGAACACCGGGGAGCTGTTTTTT

v_call: TRBV4-3
j_call: TRBJ2-1
d_call: TRBD1
clone_size: few
cdr3_aa: CASSGQGADEQFF
cdr3_nt: TGCGCCAGCAGTGGACAGGGGGCCGATGAGCAGTTCTTC

v_call: TRBV7-2
j_call: TRBJ1-5
d_call: NA
clone_size: few
cdr3_aa: CASSRDTNQPQHF
cdr3_nt: TGTGCCAGCAGCCGGGACACCAATCAGCCCCAGCATTTT

v_call: TRBV6-2/TRBV6-3
j_call: TRBJ2-5
d_call: TRBD2
clone_size: NA
cdr3_aa: CASSSRYSGGPWETQYF
cdr3_nt: TGTGCCAGCAGTTCCCGGTATAGCGGGGGACCTTGGGAGACCCAGTACTTC

v_call: TRBV5-6
j_call: TRBJ2-5
d_call: NA
clone_size: NA
cdr3_aa: CASSSLAAETQYF
cdr3_nt: TGTGCCAGCAGCTCTCTAGCTGCCGAGACCCAGTACTTC

v_call: TRBV7-2
j_call: TRBJ2-3
d_call: NA
clone_size: few
cdr3_aa: CASSPISGGTDTQYF
cdr3_nt: TGTGCCAGCAGCCCCATCTCCGGGGGCACAGATACGCAGTATTTT

v_call: TRBV7-8
j_call: TRBJ1-5
d_call: TRBD1
clone_size: NA
cdr3_aa: CASSQDRVRWDQPQHF
cdr3_nt: TGTGCCAGCAGCCAAGACAGGGTTCGGTGGGATCAGCCCCAGCATTTT

v_call: TRBV6-2/TRBV6-3
j_call: TRBJ2-3
d_call: NA
clone_size: few
cdr3_aa: CASSYSDGGTDTQYF
cdr3_nt: TGTGCCAGCAGTTACTCAGACGGGGGAACAGATACGCAGTATTTT

v_call: TRBV5-1
j_call: TRBJ1-5
d_call: NA
clone_size: NA
cdr3_aa: CASSFEGHTNQPQHF
cdr3_nt: TGCGCCAGCAGCTTTGAGGGTCACACCAATCAGCCCCAGCATTTT

v_call: TRBV12-3/TRBV12-4
j_call: TRBJ1-1
d_call: NA
clone_size: few
cdr3_aa: CASSPPGISAFF
cdr3_nt: TGTGCCAGCAGTCCCCCAGGGATCTCAGCTTTCTTT

v_call: TRBV20-1
j_call: TRBJ2-5
d_call: NA
clone_size: NA
cdr3_aa: CSARSGLPETQYF
cdr3_nt: TGCAGTGCTAGATCCGGTTTACCAGAGACCCAGTACTTC

v_call: TRBV6-5
j_call: TRBJ1-3
d_call: NA
clone_size: few
cdr3_aa: CASRQGQSSGNTIYF
cdr3_nt: TGTGCCAGCAGACAAGGTCAATCCTCTGGAAACACCATATATTTT

v_call: TRBV27
j_call: TRBJ1-6
d_call: NA
clone_size: few
cdr3_aa: CASPFGGAGENSPLHF
cdr3_nt: TGTGCCAGCCCATTCGGGGGGGCAGGGGAAAATTCACCCCTCCACTTT

v_call: TRBV6-2/TRBV6-3
j_call: TRBJ1-1
d_call: TRBD1
clone_size: many
cdr3_aa: CASSGDREAKNTEAFF
cdr3_nt: TGTGCCAGCAGCGGCGACAGGGAGGCTAAGAACACTGAAGCTTTCTTT

v_call: TRBV27
j_call: TRBJ2-1
d_call: TRBD2
clone_size: few
cdr3_aa: CASHLAGREWEQFF
cdr3_nt: TGTGCCAGCCACCTAGCGGGGAGGGAATGGGAGCAGTTCTTC

v_call: TRBV20-1
j_call: TRBJ1-2
d_call: TRBD1
clone_size: NA
cdr3_aa: CSASVWTGSGGYTF
cdr3_nt: TGCAGTGCTAGTGTATGGACAGGGAGTGGCGGCTACACCTTC

v_call: TRBV29-1
j_call: TRBJ2-3
d_call: NA
clone_size: NA
cdr3_aa: CSAGGGGGTDTQYF
cdr3_nt: TGCAGCGCTGGGGGAGGCGGGGGCACAGATACGCAGTATTTT

v_call: TRBV27
j_call: TRBJ1-1
d_call: TRBD1
clone_size: NA
cdr3_aa: CASSSAGTDNTEAFF
cdr3_nt: TGTGCCAGCAGTTCGGCCGGGACAGATAACACTGAAGCTTTCTTT

v_call: TRBV12-3/TRBV12-4
j_call: TRBJ2-5
d_call: NA
clone_size: few
cdr3_aa: CASSQTPAQETQYF
cdr3_nt: TGTGCCAGCAGCCAGACCCCTGCACAAGAGACCCAGTACTTC

v_call: TRBV25-1
j_call: TRBJ1-1
d_call: NA
clone_size: NA
cdr3_aa: CASSAEIWTEAFF
cdr3_nt: TGTGCCAGCAGTGCGGAGATTTGGACAGAAGCTTTCTTT

v_call: TRBV5-1
j_call: TRBJ1-1
d_call: NA
clone_size: few
cdr3_aa: CASSSPAGGDTEAFF
cdr3_nt: TGCGCCAGCAGCTCCCCGGCAGGAGGGGACACTGAAGCTTTCTTT

v_call: TRBV4-1
j_call: TRBJ2-3
d_call: NA
clone_size: NA
cdr3_aa: CASSQEWQVADTQYF
cdr3_nt: TGCGCCAGCAGCCAAGAATGGCAGGTGGCAGATACGCAGTATTTT

v_call: TRBV12-3/TRBV12-4
j_call: TRBJ2-3
d_call: NA
clone_size: few
cdr3_aa: CASNIPLDTQYF
cdr3_nt: TGTGCCAGCAACATCCCCCTGGATACGCAGTATTTT

v_call: TRBV2
j_call: TRBJ1-3
d_call: NA
clone_size: NA
cdr3_aa: CASRVQSSGNTIYF
cdr3_nt: TGTGCCAGCAGAGTACAGAGCTCTGGAAACACCATATATTTT

v_call: TRBV18
j_call: TRBJ1-1
d_call: NA
clone_size: few
cdr3_aa: CASSPSLTTNTEAFF
cdr3_nt: TGTGCCAGCTCACCATCTCTGACAACGAACACTGAAGCTTTCTTT

v_call: TRBV20-1
j_call: TRBJ1-5
d_call: NA
clone_size: few
cdr3_aa: CSAPGGGSNQPQHF
cdr3_nt: TGCAGTGCCCCTGGGGGCGGTAGCAATCAGCCCCAGCATTTT

v_call: TRBV7-9
j_call: TRBJ2-5
d_call: NA
clone_size: many
cdr3_aa: CASSRGQETQYF
cdr3_nt: TGTGCCAGCAGCCGGGGGCAAGAGACCCAGTACTTC

v_call: TRBV9
j_call: TRBJ2-3
d_call: TRBD2
clone_size: NA
cdr3_aa: CASSVQSGGTDTQYF
cdr3_nt: TGTGCCAGCAGCGTACAGAGCGGGGGCACAGATACGCAGTATTTT

v_call: TRBV11-2
j_call: TRBJ1-2
d_call: NA
clone_size: NA
cdr3_aa: CASSQDPDYGYTF
cdr3_nt: TGTGCCAGCAGCCAAGACCCCGACTATGGCTACACCTTC

v_call: TRBV9
j_call: TRBJ2-3
d_call: NA
clone_size: NA
cdr3_aa: CASSVGIGTDTQYF
cdr3_nt: TGTGCCAGCAGCGTAGGGATCGGCACAGATACGCAGTATTTT

v_call: TRBV6-1
j_call: TRBJ2-2
d_call: NA
clone_size: NA
cdr3_aa: CASSEAHGYTGELFF
cdr3_nt: TGTGCCAGCAGTGAAGCACACGGGTACACCGGGGAGCTGTTTTTT

v_call: TRBV29-1
j_call: TRBJ2-7
d_call: NA
clone_size: few
cdr3_aa: CSVVSDEQYF
cdr3_nt: TGCAGCGTGGTTAGTGACGAGCAGTACTTC

v_call: TRBV3-1
j_call: TRBJ2-7
d_call: NA
clone_size: few
cdr3_aa: CASSTLGAYEQYF
cdr3_nt: TGTGCCAGCAGCACCCTAGGGGCCTACGAGCAGTACTTC

v_call: TRBV7-2
j_call: TRBJ1-5
d_call: NA
clone_size: NA
cdr3_aa: CASSEGRRQPQHF
cdr3_nt: TGTGCCAGCAGCGAGGGACGACGGCAGCCCCAGCATTTT

v_call: TRBV24-1
j_call: TRBJ2-1
d_call: NA
clone_size: few
cdr3_aa: CATSAQGNEQFF
cdr3_nt: TGTGCCACCAGTGCACAGGGAAATGAGCAGTTCTTC